One and the same sample provided the 12 T cell receptor beta chains below, sequenced in a study of T cell responses to AZD1222 COVID-19 vaccine. TCRdb keeps only in-frame clones here, not all; method: immunoSEQ multiplex PCR. The table lists some 110,000 clones, around 89% of them singletons, with around 3.8% in the top ten. The sample was peripheral blood, taken 28 days after the second AZD1222 dose. The receptors here all came from an adult who received the AZD1222 COVID-19 vaccine.

The rearrangement uses TRBV29-1 and TRBJ2-7, with 12 nucleotides matching TRBD1. The germline CDR1 and CDR2 sequences are SQVTM and ANQGSEA. The ends lost 7 bases at V and 3 bases at J; junction bases unmatched: 7. CDR3 length equals 14 residues. CDR3 in amino acids: CSGGDRGLGYEQYF. The CDR3 DNA follows: TGCAGCGGGGGGGACAGGGGGCTCGGCTACGAGCAGTACTTC.

This chain links TRBV7-2 with TRBJ1-1, with TRBD1 matching 7 bases. The ends lost 3 bases at V and 6 bases at J; junction bases unmatched: 7. Germline V gene sequence: CDR1 SGHTA, CDR2 FQGNSA. CDR3 length equals 14 residues. CDR3 amino acids: CASSFRGRGSEAFF. The CDR3 bases are TGTGCCAGCAGCTTCCGGGGCAGGGGGTCTGAAGCTTTCTTT.

The chain has TRBV2 and TRBJ2-7; 7 bases match TRBD1. The CDR3 totals 13 residues. Germline values: CDR1 SNHLY, CDR2 FYNNEI. Germline trimming cut 6 bases from V and 4 bases from J; bases unmatched to any gene: 6. Here the CDR3 reads CASSGDRSYEQYF. The CDR3 bases are TGTGCCAGCAGCGGGGACAGATCTTACGAGCAGTACTTC.

The chain links TRBV4-2 to TRBJ1-3, with 9 positions matching TRBD1. The J segment lost 4 bases and the V segment lost 1 base, leaving 5 bases of the junction unmatched. Germline V gene sequence: CDR1 LGHNA, CDR2 YNFKEQ. CDR3 length equals 16 residues. This CDR3 reads CASSQGPGQGGNTIYF. DNA of the CDR3: TGTGCCAGCAGCCAAGGCCCGGGACAGGGAGGAAACACCATATATTTT.

V is TRBV12-3 or TRBV12-4 and J is TRBJ2-1; 7 nucleotides agree with TRBD1. Trimming removed 6 bases from V and 7 bases from J; junction bases left unmatched: 3. This CDR3 contains 12 residues. The CDR3 DNA reads as TGTGCCAGCAGCCTGACAGGGAATGAGCAGTTCTTC. This encodes CASSLTGNEQFF.

The V and J genes are TRBV27 and TRBJ1-5; 8 bases are shared with TRBD1. The CDR3 is 14 amino acids. V lost 3 bases, J lost 9 bases, and 7 bases stayed unmatched. Per the germline V gene, CDR1 is MNHEY and CDR2 is SMNVEV (reference sequence). The CDR3 coding sequence is TGTGCCAGCAGTTTGGGAACAGGGGGAGGGCCCCAGCATTTT. Its protein is CASSLGTGGGPQHF.

The V gene is TRBV28, the J gene TRBJ1-6; perhaps TRBD1 as D (5 bases). The CDR3 has 15 amino acids. Deletions cut 2 bases from V and 9 bases from J, with 14 bases between. Germline CDR1 and CDR2: MDHEN and SYDVKM. The DNA for the CDR3 is TGTGCCAGCAGTTTAGGGACCTGGCGGTCTTCACCCCTCCACTTT. Its translation: CASSLGTWRSSPLHF.

V and J are TRBV4-3 and TRBJ2-1; 8 positions match TRBD1. The germline V gene encodes CDR1 LGHNA and CDR2 YSLEER. Unmatched junction bases numbered 7, after V lost 4 bases and J lost 8 bases. The CDR3 extends over 14 amino acids. The CDR3 sequence is CASSLQQGAHEQFF. DNA for the CDR3: TGCGCCAGCAGCCTCCAGCAGGGGGCCCATGAGCAGTTCTTC.

This chain uses TRBV12-3 or TRBV12-4 with TRBJ2-7, with D perhaps matching TRBD1 or TRBD2 (5 bases each). Trimming pared 5 bases from V and 6 bases from J, leaving 14 bases between. The CDR3 spans 13 residues. The CDR3 DNA reads TGTGCCAGCAGTCCCATCGGGGACCGCGAGCAGTACTTC. It codes for CASSPIGDREQYF.

This chain joins TRBV19 and TRBJ1-2, with D unclear. Trimming removed 7 bases from V and 11 bases from J, with 26 bases in between. CDR3 length: 15 residues. Germline lookup yields CDR1 LNHDA and CDR2 SQIVND (reference sequence). The CDR3, as DNA: TGTGCCAGTACAGTCGGGCAGAGGACCCCTGGTGGTTACACCTTC. Its protein product is CASTVGQRTPGGYTF.

This clone was counted a single time. V gene TRBV19 combines with J gene TRBJ1-2; tentative D call: TRBD1 (5 bases). Looked up from germline, CDR1 is LNHDA and CDR2 is SQIVND (reference sequence). V was clipped by 3 bases and J by 0 bases, with 17 bases between them. This CDR3 comprises 17 residues. CDR3 in amino acids: CASSILEGMWANYGYTF. CDR3 DNA: TGTGCCAGTAGTATTCTGGAGGGGATGTGGGCTAACTATGGCTACACCTTC.

The chain recombines TRBV2 with TRBJ1-5; 8 bases agree with TRBD1. Germline loops: CDR1 SNHLY, CDR2 FYNNEI. There are 15 residues in the CDR3. Trimming at V came to 6 bases and at J to 3 bases, leaving 7 bases not matched to a gene. For the CDR3, the DNA is TGTGCCAGCAGGGAGGACAGGGAACACAATCAGCCCCAGCATTTT. It translates to CASREDREHNQPQHF. Full variable domain (missing parts from reference TRBV2 and TRBJ1-5): EPEVTQTPSHQVTQMGQEVILRCVPISNHLYFYWYRQILGQKVEFLVSFYNNEISEKSEIFDDQFSVERPDGSNFTLKIRSTKLEDSAMYFCASREDREHNQPQHFGDGTRLSIL.